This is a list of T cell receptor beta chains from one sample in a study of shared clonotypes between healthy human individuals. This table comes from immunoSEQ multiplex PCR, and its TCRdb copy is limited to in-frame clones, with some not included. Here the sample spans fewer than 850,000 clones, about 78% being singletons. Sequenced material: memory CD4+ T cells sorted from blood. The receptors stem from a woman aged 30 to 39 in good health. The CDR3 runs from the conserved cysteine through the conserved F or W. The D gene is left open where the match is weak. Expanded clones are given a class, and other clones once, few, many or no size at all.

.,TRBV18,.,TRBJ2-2,TGTGCCAGCTCACCTCTTGCGGGTAGCCCGACCGGGGAGCTGTTTTTT,CASSPLAGSPTGELFF
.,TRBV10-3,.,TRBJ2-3,TGTGCCATCAGTGAGATTGGGGGCTTCGCAGATACGCAGTATTTT,CAISEIGGFADTQYF
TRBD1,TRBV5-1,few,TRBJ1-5,TGCGCCAGCAGCCCCGGGACAGGGAATCAGCCCCAGCATTTT,CASSPGTGNQPQHF
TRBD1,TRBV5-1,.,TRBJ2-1,TGCGCCAGCAGCCCCGGGACAGAAAACAATGAGCAGTTCTTC,CASSPGTENNEQFF
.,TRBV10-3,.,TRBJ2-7,TGTGCCATCAGTGCAACACGAGCAGGGACCTACGAGCAGTACTTC,CAISATRAGTYEQYF
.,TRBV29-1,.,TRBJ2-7,TGCAGCGTTGTTGGAAGCGCTTCCCCCGGGACGAAGGGCGAGCAGTACTTC,CSVVGSASPGTKGEQYF
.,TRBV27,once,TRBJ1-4,TGTGCCACCCGGGACACGGCTGGAAAACTGTTTTTT,CATRDTAGKLFF
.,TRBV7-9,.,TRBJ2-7,TGTGCCAGCAGCTTAGGCGGGTTAGACTACGAGCAGTACTTC,CASSLGGLDYEQYF
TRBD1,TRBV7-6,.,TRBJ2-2,TGTGCCAGCAGCTCCCAGGGGGAATGGAGCGGGGAGCTGTTTTTT,CASSSQGEWSGELFF
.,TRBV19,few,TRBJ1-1,TGTGCCAGTGCAGGGACTACAGGGAGCGGCACTGAAGCTTTCTTT,CASAGTTGSGTEAFF
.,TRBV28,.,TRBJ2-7,TGTGCCAGCAGCTCCCACACAGGTGGGGTCGAGCAGTACTTC,CASSSHTGGVEQYF
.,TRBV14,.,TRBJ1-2,TGTGCCAGCAGCCAATCAGGGGTCGGGTATGGCTACACCTTC,CASSQSGVGYGYTF
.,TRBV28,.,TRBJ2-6,TGTGCCAGCAGTTTATATGGGCAGGGGCCATCCGGGGCCAACGTCCTGACTTTC,CASSLYGQGPSGANVLTF
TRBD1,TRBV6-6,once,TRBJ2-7,TGTGCCAGCACTATAAGTCCTAACAGGGGGGACGAGCAGTACTTC,CASTISPNRGDEQYF
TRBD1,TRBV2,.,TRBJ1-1,TGTGCCAGCAGGAATCGACAGGGGAACACTGAAGCTTTCTTT,CASRNRQGNTEAFF
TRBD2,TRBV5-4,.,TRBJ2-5,TGTGCCAGCGCCCCACTAGCGGGAGATGAGACCCAGTACTTC,CASAPLAGDETQYF
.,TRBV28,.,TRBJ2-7,TGTGCCAGCAGTTCGCCCCTCCACCGACTGCCCTACGAGCAGTACTTC,CASSSPLHRLPYEQYF
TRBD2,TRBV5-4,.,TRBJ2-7,TGTGCCAGCAGCTTGTTGGTGACTAGCGGGAGTACCGAGCAGTACTTC,CASSLLVTSGSTEQYF
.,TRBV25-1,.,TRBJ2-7,TGTGCCAGCAGTGAATCCAGTACTTACGAGCAGTACTTC,CASSESSTYEQYF
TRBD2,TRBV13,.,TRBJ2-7,TGTGCCAGCAAATTCGCGGGGGGGAACTACGAGCAGTACTTC,CASKFAGGNYEQYF
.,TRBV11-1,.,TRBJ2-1,TGTGCCAGCAGCTTAGTATACGGAAACAATGAGCAGTTCTTC,CASSLVYGNNEQFF
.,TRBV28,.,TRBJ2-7,TGTGCCAGCAGTACAGCAGCGGGCAACCACGAGCAGTACTTC,CASSTAAGNHEQYF
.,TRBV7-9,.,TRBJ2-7,TGTGCCAGCACGAAACCGGGACTGCCTCCCTACGAGCAGTACTTC,CASTKPGLPPYEQYF
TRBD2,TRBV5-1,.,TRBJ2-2,TGCGCCAGCAACCGAGGGGGACTAGCGGGAGGCACCGGGGAGCTGTTTTTT,CASNRGGLAGGTGELFF
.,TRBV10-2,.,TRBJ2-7,TGCGCCAGCTCCAGTCCCGGACGGGACTACGAGCAGTACTTC,CASSSPGRDYEQYF
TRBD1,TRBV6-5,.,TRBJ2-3,TGTGCCAGCAGTTCGGGACAGGGAATAGATACGCAGTATTTT,CASSSGQGIDTQYF
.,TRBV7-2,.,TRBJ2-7,TGTGCCAGCAGACTATCGCACACCGCCGCCTACGAGCAGTACTTC,CASRLSHTAAYEQYF
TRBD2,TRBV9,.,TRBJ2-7,TGTGCCAGCAGCGTAGCTAGCGGGACGCCCTACGAGCAGTACTTC,CASSVASGTPYEQYF
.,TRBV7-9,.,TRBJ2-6,TGTGCCAGCAGCGCCGCGGGGACCCCCCGGTACTCTGGGGCCAACGTCCTGACTTTC,CASSAAGTPRYSGANVLTF
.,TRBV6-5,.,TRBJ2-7,TGTGCCAGCAGTGTAACAGGTCTCACCTCGGGCGAGCAGTACTTC,CASSVTGLTSGEQYF
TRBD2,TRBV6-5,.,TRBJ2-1,TGTGCCAGCGGAAGGAGCGGGAGGGGCAATGAGCAGTTCTTC,CASGRSGRGNEQFF
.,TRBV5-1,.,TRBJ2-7,TGCGCCAGCAGCGACCAGGGATACGAGCAGTACTTC,CASSDQGYEQYF
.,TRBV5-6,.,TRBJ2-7,TGTGCCAGCAGCTTGGGGACAGTCTCCTACGAGCAGTACTTC,CASSLGTVSYEQYF
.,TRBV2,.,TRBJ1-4,TGTGCCAGCAGTGGAGGAAACTATGAAAAACTGTTTTTT,CASSGGNYEKLFF
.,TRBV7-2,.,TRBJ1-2,TGTGCCAGCAGCTTAGTCAGGGGCCATGGCTACACCTTC,CASSLVRGHGYTF